The clone carrying this T cell receptor (beta chain) came up a few times. Its antigen is undetermined. The PCR ran on 60 Vbeta and 13 Jbeta primers. The method was immunoSEQ multiplex PCR; TCRdb's version includes in-frame clones alone and lacks a portion of them. The data show 95,000 to 100,000 clones, under 80% seen once. Germline lookup yields CDR1 MNHEY and CDR2 SMNVEV (reference sequence). Trimming stripped 8 bases from V and 2 bases from J, with 15 bases between. This CDR3 spans 14 amino acids. This specimen belongs to a study of cytomegalovirus exposure and HLA in healthy donors. Regarding the study as a whole: In a later analysis, HLA-associated TCR beta chains were more clonally expanded than equally common others.

The sequence came from a male donor in good health and CMV-seronegative. V and J are TRBV27 and TRBJ1-2; D might be TRBD1 (6 bases). What was sequenced was PBMCs. The CDR3 spells CASGNAGGNYGYTF. The CDR3 nucleotides read TGTGCCAGCGGAAATGCGGGGGGCAACTATGGCTACACCTTC.